What follows are 23 T cell receptor beta chains derived from one specimen sequenced in a study of cytomegalovirus exposure and HLA in healthy donors. PCR was performed using 60 Vbeta and 13 Jbeta primers. Assay used: immunoSEQ multiplex PCR; TCRdb lists only in-frame clones, some missing. Of around 150,000 clones in the sample, over 70% were seen once. Sequencing input: PBMCs. The receptors stem from a man aged 25-45 years in good health and CMV-seronegative.

The count of this clone is one. The chain carries TRBV7-2 and TRBJ1-2, with 10 nucleotides matching TRBD1. CDR3 length: 11 residues. The ends lost 8 bases at V and 8 bases at J; junction bases unmatched: 2. The germline gives CDR1 SGHTA, CDR2 FQGNSA. The CDR3 DNA follows: TGTGCCAGCCGGACAGGGGGGGGCTACACCTTC. The encoded protein is CASRTGGGYTF.

Only one count was recorded for this clone. V is TRBV6-5 and J is TRBJ1-3; 10 positions agree with TRBD1. The germline gives CDR1 MNHEY, CDR2 SVGAGI. The CDR3 spans 15 residues. Unmatched junction bases numbered 3, after V lost 5 bases and J lost 2 bases. CDR3 nucleotide sequence: TGTGCCAGCAGTCGACAGGGGGCGGCTGGAAACACCATATATTTT. It encodes CASSRQGAAGNTIYF.

This clone has more than one count but fewer than ten. V and J are TRBV10-3 and TRBJ1-4; D unresolved. Between the trimmed V and J ends, which lost 3 bases and 8 bases, there was a span of 16 bases. Germline V gene lookup returns CDR1 ENHRY and CDR2 SYGVKD. CDR3 length equals 15 residues. CDR3 sequence: CAISDSPAEEEKLFF. DNA for the CDR3: TGTGCCATCAGTGACAGTCCCGCCGAGGAAGAAAAACTGTTTTTT.

This chain's CDR3 is CASSPGQGLGAFF. DNA of the CDR3: TGTGCCAGCTCACCCGGACAGGGGCTCGGAGCTTTCTTT. V is TRBV18 and J is TRBJ1-1, with 9 bases identical to TRBD1. Germline CDR1 is KGHSH and CDR2 is LQKENI. V shed 3 bases, J shed 10 bases, and the junction held 6 bases outside the gene matches. The length of the CDR3 is 13 residues. Combining the CDR3 with reference TRBV18 and TRBJ1-1 gives the whole variable domain NAGVMQNPRHLVRRRGQEARLRCSPMKGHSHVYWYRQLPEEGLKFMVYLQKENIIDESGMPKERFSAEFPKEGPSILRIQQVVRGDSAAYFCASSPGQGLGAFFGQGTRLTVV.

This clone was seen a handful of times. The rearrangement links TRBV27 to TRBJ1-2; 8 positions agree with TRBD1. V shed 2 bases and J 4 bases; nucleotides not matched to a gene: 9. This CDR3 spans 16 amino acids. In germline, CDR1 is MNHEY, CDR2 SMNVEV (reference sequence). The CDR3 DNA reads TGTGCCAGCAGTTTAAGGGCAGGGGGCGGAATCTATGGCTACACCTTC. Encoded protein: CASSLRAGGGIYGYTF.

As regards this clone: A read error may produce the germline difference seen at one junction end. V is TRBV11-2 and J is TRBJ1-4, with a tentative D call TRBD1 (5 bases). Germline CDR1 and CDR2: SGHAT and FQNNGV. The CDR3 consists of 15 residues. The CDR3 sequence is CASSYILGPPGRLIF. Written as DNA, the CDR3 is TGTGCCAGCAGCTACATTCTGGGGCCCCCGGGCCGGCTAATTTTT.

The chain carries TRBV7-9 and TRBJ1-5; 9 bases match TRBD1. The V gene's germline CDR1 is SEHNR and CDR2 FQNEAQ (reference sequence). Unmatched junction bases numbered 3, after V lost 4 bases and J lost 5 bases. This CDR3 spans 14 amino acids. The CDR3 region has the DNA TGTGCCAGCAGCTCCGGGACAGGGCATCAGCCCCAGCATTTT. This codes for CASSSGTGHQPQHF.

The chain recombines TRBV19 with TRBJ2-1; 10 positions agree with TRBD2. J was trimmed by 4 bases and V by 4 bases; bases with no gene match: 7. There are 16 residues in the CDR3. Germline assignment: CDR1 LNHDA and CDR2 SQIVND (reference sequence). The CDR3 nucleotides read TGTGCCAGTAGTACCCCCCTAGCGGGGGATTACAATGAGCAGTTCTTC. This gives the protein CASSTPLAGDYNEQFF.

The chain's CDR3 is CASSLAAGLSSYEQYF. The CDR3 DNA follows: TGCGCCAGCAGCTTGGCGGCAGGACTAAGCTCCTACGAGCAGTACTTC. The rearrangement joins TRBV5-1 to TRBJ2-5; TRBD2 might be the D (6 bases). The end of the DNA fits TRBJ2-7 better, so the J call may be wrong. Germline CDR1 SGHRS, CDR2 YFSETQ. The CDR3 extends over 16 amino acids.

This chain links TRBV5-1 with TRBJ2-5, with D possibly being TRBD1 (7 bases). This CDR3 spans 14 amino acids. From germline, CDR1 is SGHRS and CDR2 YFSETQ. The ends were cut back, 4 bases at V and 1 base at J, with 11 bases in the middle. The CDR3 DNA is TGCGCCAGCAGCGGCGGGACAGTCCAAGAGACCCAGTACTTC. As protein: CASSGGTVQETQYF.

This clone has just one count. V gene TRBV5-4 combines with J gene TRBJ2-7, with 11 bases fitting TRBD2. Germline trimming cut 0 bases from V and 0 bases from J; bases unmatched to any gene: 8. This CDR3 has 18 residues. Germline values: CDR1 SGHNT, CDR2 YYREEE (reference sequence). Here the CDR3 reads CASSLGQGTSGSSYEQYF. CDR3 bases: TGTGCCAGCAGCTTGGGACAGGGAACTAGCGGGAGCTCCTACGAGCAGTACTTC.

Only a few counts were recorded for this clone. The V call is TRBV28, the J call TRBJ1-1, with unresolved D. The CDR3 loop spans 11 amino acids. CDR1 is MDHEN, CDR2 SYDVKM, per germline. The V gene lost 6 bases and the J gene lost 4 bases, with 6 bases spanning the gap. The CDR3 coding sequence is TGTGCCAGCAGGGACTTCACTGAAGCTTTCTTT. This codes for CASRDFTEAFF.

V and J are TRBV13 and TRBJ1-1; D is unclear. Germline loops: CDR1 PRHDT, CDR2 FYEKMQ (reference sequence). The CDR3 is 12 amino acids. V was shortened by 5 bases and J by 6 bases, with 10 bases between the two germline ends. CDR3 amino acids: CASSPILAEAFF. In DNA form, the CDR3 reads TGTGCCAGCAGCCCTATTCTAGCTGAAGCTTTCTTT.

In DNA, the CDR3 is TGTGCCAGCAGTTTCATCCCGGGGGGGAAGGCAGATACGCAGTATTTT. Translation gives CASSFIPGGKADTQYF. The V call is TRBV7-2, the J call TRBJ2-3, with TRBD2 matching over 8 bases. CDR3 size: 16 residues. V gave up 6 bases and J gave up 4 bases; unmatched junction bases: 12. The V gene's germline CDR1 is SGHTA and CDR2 FQGNSA.

V usage is TRBV6-1 and J usage is TRBJ2-5, with D maybe TRBD2 (5 bases). V lost 3 bases and J lost 3, with 14 bases in between. The CDR3 consists of 15 residues. The germline V gene has CDR1 MNHNS and CDR2 SASEGT. The CDR3 loop is CASSEFGIKEETQYF. The CDR3 nucleotides read TGTGCCAGCAGTGAGTTCGGGATCAAAGAAGAGACCCAGTACTTC.

This CDR3 is CASSFERGGQETQYF. The CDR3 DNA reads TGTGCCAGCAGCTTTGAACGGGGGGGCCAAGAGACCCAGTACTTC. The chain is built from TRBV5-4 and TRBJ2-5; 8 bases map to TRBD2. The germline CDR1 and CDR2 sequences are SGHNT and YYREEE (reference sequence). The ends lost 2 bases at V and 1 base at J; junction bases unmatched: 4. This CDR3 is 15 amino acids long.

The rearrangement uses TRBV19 and TRBJ2-5, with D hard to call. V gave up 6 bases and J gave up 5 bases, with 16 bases separating them. Germline CDR1 is LNHDA and CDR2 is SQIVND (reference sequence). The CDR3 spans 14 residues. Here the CDR3 DNA reads TGTGCCAGTAGGCCCTCGTCGGGTCAGGAGACCCAGTACTTC. Encoded protein: CASRPSSGQETQYF.

This clone was detected a few times. V is TRBV28 and J is TRBJ2-3; 12 positions agree with TRBD1. J gave up 1 base and V 5 bases, and 22 bases lay outside the gene matches. Per germline, CDR1 MDHEN and CDR2 SYDVKM. This CDR3 is built from 22 residues. The CDR3 region has the DNA TGTGCCAGCAGTGGGGGACAGGGGGCAGAGGTTTATCGGCCGGGAGGCACAGATACGCAGTATTTT. This gives the protein CASSGGQGAEVYRPGGTDTQYF.

The chain uses TRBV7-2 and TRBJ1-5, with 8 bases identical to TRBD1. Germline trimming cut 5 bases from V and 1 base from J; bases unmatched to any gene: 7. The CDR3 extends over 16 amino acids. Germline V gene sequence: CDR1 SGHTA, CDR2 FQGNSA. The CDR3 nucleotides read TGTGCCAGCAGCCCCCAGACAGGGGTGAGCAATCAGCCCCAGCATTTT. Residues: CASSPQTGVSNQPQHF.

This chain connects TRBV28 to TRBJ1-1; D gene ambiguous. The V end lost 3 bases, the J end lost 0 bases, and 11 bases lay between the germline ends. The CDR3 sequence is 15 residues long. Per the germline V gene, CDR1 is MDHEN and CDR2 is SYDVKM. CDR3 amino acids: CASSFRPRLNTEAFF. CDR3 nucleotides: TGTGCCAGCAGTTTTAGACCGAGGTTGAACACTGAAGCTTTCTTT.

V is TRBV18 and J is TRBJ2-5; D might be TRBD1 (6 bases). The germline CDR1 and CDR2 sequences are KGHSH and LQKENI. The CDR3 is 14 residues long. Trimming left V 6 bases short and J 5 bases short, with 16 bases between. The CDR3 DNA is TGTGCCAGCTCCGCAGGGGAATGGGTGGAGACCCAGTACTTC. This translates into CASSAGEWVETQYF.

The chain links TRBV9 to TRBJ2-1; 10 bases match TRBD2. Germline V gene data show CDR1 as SGDLS and CDR2 as YYNGEE. The J segment lost 3 bases and the V segment lost 3 bases, leaving 9 bases of the junction unmatched. CDR3 length: 17 residues. This CDR3 reads CASSAGSGGANYNEQFF. The CDR3 bases are TGTGCCAGCAGCGCCGGAAGCGGGGGGGCGAACTACAATGAGCAGTTCTTC.

The V call is TRBV9, the J call TRBJ2-1; TRBD1 aligns across 12 bases. The CDR3 length is 13 residues. The V gene's germline CDR1 is SGDLS and CDR2 YYNGEE. With V trimmed by 3 bases and J by 12 bases, 4 bases remained unmatched. CDR3 in amino acids: CASSGGQGAVQFF. The CDR3 nucleotides read TGTGCCAGCAGCGGGGGACAGGGGGCGGTGCAGTTCTTC.